What follows describes a single TCR beta chain. 5'RACE template switching produced TCR cDNA carrying a universal primer site and UMIs. MiXCR, applied by TCRdb to the 5' RACE reads, yields one record per CDR3 protein. The sample has about 170,000 distinct CDR3 sequences, approximately 10% seen once. The sample belongs to a study of T cells after yellow fever vaccination. The CDR3 totals 18 residues. V lost 1 base, J lost 0 bases, and 13 bases lay in between. Germline lookup yields CDR1 SGHTA and CDR2 FQGNSA. The clonotype was recovered from a man between 18 and 35 years old who received the YFV17D yellow fever vaccine. This material consisted of CD8+ T cells sorted from PBMCs, taken 15 days after the yellow fever booster vaccination. The rearrangement joins TRBV7-2 to TRBJ1-6, with D unresolved. The CDR3 region has the DNA TGTGCCAGCAGCTTAGTGGGTCAGGAGGGCTCCTATAATTCACCCCTCCACTTT. Translating gives CASSLVGQEGSYNSPLHF.